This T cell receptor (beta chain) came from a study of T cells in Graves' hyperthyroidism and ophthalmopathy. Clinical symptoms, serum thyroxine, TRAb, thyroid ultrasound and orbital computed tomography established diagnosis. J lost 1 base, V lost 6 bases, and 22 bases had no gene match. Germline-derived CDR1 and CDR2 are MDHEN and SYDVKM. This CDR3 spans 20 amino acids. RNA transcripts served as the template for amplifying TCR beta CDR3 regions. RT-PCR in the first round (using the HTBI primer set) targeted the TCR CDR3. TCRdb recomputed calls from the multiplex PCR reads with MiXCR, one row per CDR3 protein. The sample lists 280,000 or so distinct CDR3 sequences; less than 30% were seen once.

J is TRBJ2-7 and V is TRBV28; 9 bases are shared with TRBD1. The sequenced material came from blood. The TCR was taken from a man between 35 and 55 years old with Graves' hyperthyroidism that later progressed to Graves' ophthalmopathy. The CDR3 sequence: CASRTTGTGIVAGRSYEQYF. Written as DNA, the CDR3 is TGTGCCAGCAGGACGACCGGGACAGGGATTGTAGCGGGCAGGTCCTACGAGCAGTACTTC.